The rows below give T cell receptor beta chains drawn from one sample of a study of T cells in AML relapse after transplant. TCRdb reprocessed the PCR reads via MiXCR and lists one record per CDR3 protein. This sample has more than 400 distinct CDR3 sequences, with roughly 11% found just once. This specimen was bone marrow, either the whole sample or a sorted T cell fraction (not recorded which), taken at relapse. These receptor sequences come from a human donor who had a stem cell transplant for acute myeloid leukemia. Some T cells may possibly be graft donor cells. CDR3s include the opening cysteine and the closing phenylalanine or tryptophan. D genes are given only for firm matches. Size is stated for part of the rows, as once, few or many counts, or as a class when the clone is expanded.

cdr3_aa	cdr3_nt	v_call	j_call	clone_size	d_call
CASSQGQENTEAFF	TGCGCCAGCAGCCAAGGACAGGAGAACACTGAAGCTTTCTTT	TRBV4-1	TRBJ1-1	medium-sized	-
CASKGQEDYGYTF	TGTGCCAGCAAAGGGCAGGAGGACTATGGCTACACCTTC	TRBV27	TRBJ1-2	medium-sized	-
CASSEGGRGSYNEQFF	TGTGCCAGCAGTGAGGGGGGGAGGGGCTCCTACAATGAGCAGTTCTTC	TRBV2	TRBJ2-1	-	TRBD2
CASNPLGGAGLGEQYF	TGTGCCAGCAACCCCCTCGGCGGGGCAGGGCTAGGCGAGCAGTACTTC	TRBV9	TRBJ2-7	large	-
CSAEEDSYNEQFF	TGCAGTGCTGAGGAAGACAGCTACAATGAGCAGTTCTTC	TRBV20-1	TRBJ2-1	medium-sized	-
CASSPGTTAKNIQYF	TGTGCCAGTAGTCCTGGGACGACAGCCAAAAACATTCAGTACTTC	TRBV19	TRBJ2-4	large	-
CASSQGRENTEAFF	TGTGCCAGCAGCCAGGGCAGGGAGAACACTGAAGCTTTCTTT	TRBV4-2	TRBJ1-1	medium-sized	-
CASRRWLDYGYTF	TGTGCCAGCAGGAGGTGGTTGGACTATGGCTACACCTTC	TRBV6-5	TRBJ1-2	few	-
CATSDFDGYTF	TGTGCCACCAGTGATTTTGATGGCTACACCTTC	TRBV24-1	TRBJ1-2	large	-
CASSTPWGSYEQYF	TGCGCCAGCAGTACCCCTTGGGGCTCCTACGAGCAGTACTTC	TRBV5-1	TRBJ2-7	medium-sized	-
CASSQGALAGGKGETQYF	TGTGCCAGCAGCCAAGGTGCACTAGCGGGAGGAAAGGGAGAGACCCAGTACTTC	TRBV14	TRBJ2-5	medium-sized	TRBD2
CSARDRISGSSYEQYF	TGCAGTGCTAGAGATCGGATTAGCGGAAGCTCCTACGAGCAGTACTTC	TRBV20-1	TRBJ2-7	medium-sized	-
CASSPTGKPAYEQYF	TGTGCCAGCAGCCCCACAGGGAAACCCGCCTACGAGCAGTACTTC	TRBV9	TRBJ2-7	medium-sized	-